This record concerns one T cell receptor (beta chain) sequence. The data are from a study of blood T cell repertoires in COVID-19. Losses at the gene ends were 0 bases for V and 5 bases for J; bases not matched to a gene: 8. The CDR3 extends over 16 amino acids. Germline V gene data show CDR1 as KGHDR and CDR2 as SFDVKD. The assay was immunoSEQ multiplex PCR, and TCRdb's table has in-frame clones only and misses some. The table includes 200,000 to 300,000 clones, around nine tenths detected once. This sequence joins TRBV24-1 and TRBJ2-5; TRBD1 agrees at 7 bases. The receptor comes from a woman between 70 and 85 years old with active or convalescent COVID-19. The source material was peripheral blood. The CDR3 region has the DNA TGTGCCACCAGTGATTTGCATAAGGGGGCTGGGGAGACCCAGTACTTC. It translates to CATSDLHKGAGETQYF.